The TCR beta chain described here comes from a study of shared clonotypes between healthy human individuals. On the study more broadly: Researchers assigned three CD4 naive, three CD4 memory, two CD8 naive and one CD8 memory plate to each donor.

In the case of this clone: Its specificity is not known.

V was pared by 5 bases and J by 3 bases, with 16 bases between. Germline V gene lookup returns CDR1 LNHDA and CDR2 SQIVND (reference sequence). There are 15 residues in the CDR3. Repertoires were generated with immunoSEQ multiplex PCR, while TCRdb's copy carries only in-frame clones and drops some. The sample lists some 2,100,000 clones; approximately 96% were seen once. Caucasian adults living in Nashville, Tennessee, provided all samples. The investigators split CD4+ cells into a CD45RA+ naive subset and a CD45RA-negative memory subset. General study findings and limits: The study generally estimated greater richness for naive than memory subsets.

The sequenced sample was naive CD4+ T cells sorted from blood. Sample subset: CD45RA+ positively selected. This sequence joins TRBV19 and TRBJ1-2; D possibly corresponds to TRBD1 (5 bases). This TCR was recovered from a man aged 18-30 years in good health. The CDR3 DNA follows: TGTGCCAGTAGTGTTCAGGGAGAGGTAGACTATGGCTACACCTTC. This codes for CASSVQGEVDYGYTF.